The source of this T cell receptor (beta chain) is a study of neurological immune-mediated disorders. The CDR3 is 14 amino acids. The V end was cut by 2 bases, the J end by 2 bases, with 11 bases between. CDR1 SGHKS and CDR2 YYEKEE come from the germline V gene (reference sequence). From 15-18 subjects, each sequencing run yielded over 180 million TCR-beta sequences. MiXCR, applied by TCRdb to the 5' RACE reads, yields one record per CDR3 protein. The sample consists of around 53,000 distinct CDR3 sequences, approximately 4.1% of them appearing once. This clonotype was found many times. The source material was PBMCs. V gene TRBV5-5 combines with J gene TRBJ2-7, with TRBD1 as a possible D gene (6 bases). The receptor's source is a man aged 45-65 years with multiple sclerosis. CDR3 in DNA: TGTGCCAGCAGCTTCCGGACAGATACCTACGAGCAGTACTTC. It is translated as CASSFRTDTYEQYF.